The clone carrying this T cell receptor beta chain appeared many times. TCRdb redid the clone calls on the PCR reads using MiXCR. The data contain tens of thousands of clones, around 15% of them singletons. The sample is drawn from a study of metastatic and nonmetastatic thyroid tumors. All patients reached thyroid surgery having received no treatment beforehand. V trimming: 0 bases; J trimming: 8 bases; junction bases outside the gene matches: 16. There are 18 residues in the CDR3. In germline, CDR1 is LNHDA, CDR2 SQIVND (reference sequence). The chain has TRBV19 and TRBJ2-1, with 7 bases matching TRBD1. The sequence came from a female donor with papillary thyroid cancer or a benign thyroid nodule (not recorded which). Some clones in this sample may be carry-over from other donors' samples. Sample: blood. DNA of the CDR3: TGTGCCAGTAGTATAGATCTATTGTGGGCAGGGGGAGCAGATGAGCAGTTCTTC. It specifies CASSIDLLWAGGADEQFF.